One and the same sample provided the 25 T cell receptor beta chains below, sequenced in a study of blood T cell repertoires in COVID-19 (dated by TCRdb to 2019 to 2021). Library creation used the immunoSEQ multiplex PCR assay. TCRdb mirrors the immuneACCESS table, restricted to in-frame sequences. Some clones are absent from its copies; in checked studies, under half trace to an unresolved V gene, and the reason for the others is unknown. This sample holds some 170,000 clones; around four fifths were observed only once. The biggest ten clones account for around 3% of the sample. The sequenced sample consisted of peripheral blood. All receptors come from a man in his sixties or seventies with acute or convalescent COVID-19.

The V call is TRBV28, the J call TRBJ2-1, with 8 nucleotides matching TRBD2. The CDR3 covers 16 residues. With 1 base clipped from V and 7 bases from J, the junction kept 9 bases outside the gene matches. The germline gives CDR1 MDHEN, CDR2 SYDVKM. CDR3 residues: CASSLSGTRLWNEQFF. CDR3 in DNA: TGTGCCAGCAGTTTATCGGGGACTAGACTGTGGAATGAGCAGTTCTTC.

V is TRBV11-3 and J is TRBJ1-1; D is unresolved. The CDR3 has 13 amino acids. Trimming took 5 bases from V and 0 from J, leaving 7 bases between them. CDR1 and CDR2 (germline): SGHNT, YENEEA. This chain's CDR3 is CASSQQMNTEAFF. Written as DNA, the CDR3 is TGTGCCAGCAGCCAACAGATGAACACTGAAGCTTTCTTT.

The chain uses TRBV6-6 and TRBJ2-1; weak D call: TRBD1 (6 bases). From germline, CDR1 is MNHNY and CDR2 SVGAGI (reference sequence). This CDR3 is built from 13 residues. Trimming shortened V by 4 bases and J by 5 bases, and 9 bases separated the two germline ends. CDR3 nucleotides: TGTGCCAGCAGTTCCGGACAGCACAATGAGCAGTTCTTC. Protein product: CASSSGQHNEQFF.

CDR3 DNA sequence: TGTGCCAGCAGTTTCCAGGGGGCATACAATGAGCAGTTCTTC. Protein: CASSFQGAYNEQFF. V and J are TRBV27 and TRBJ2-1; TRBD1 agrees at 8 bases. The CDR3 consists of 14 residues. The ends lost 3 bases at V and 4 bases at J; junction bases unmatched: 2. Germline CDR1 and CDR2: MNHEY and SMNVEV (reference sequence).

This chain links TRBV19 with TRBJ2-2; 9 bases match TRBD1. CDR3 length: 17 residues. The germline V gene encodes CDR1 LNHDA and CDR2 SQIVND (reference sequence). Unmatched junction bases numbered 17, after V lost 9 bases and J lost 6 bases. CDR3 coding DNA: TGTGCCAGCACCAAACTCCCGGGACAGGGATCACCCGGGGAGCTGTTTTTT. Encoded protein: CASTKLPGQGSPGELFF.

The V call is TRBV24-1, the J call TRBJ2-3; 9 bases align to TRBD2. Trimming took 9 bases from V and 2 from J; bases not matched to a gene: 14. CDR3 length equals 17 residues. The germline gives CDR1 KGHDR, CDR2 SFDVKD. The CDR3 DNA reads as TGTGCCACCGGAGCGGGAGGCCCTCAAACTTACACAGATACGCAGTATTTT. Its protein product is CATGAGGPQTYTDTQYF.

The chain links TRBV19 to TRBJ1-6; D remains ambiguous. This CDR3 has 15 amino acids. Deletions cut 6 bases from V and 4 bases from J, with 13 bases between. CDR1 is LNHDA, CDR2 SQIVND, per germline (reference sequence). In DNA form, the CDR3 reads TGTGCCAGTAGCCCTGTCCCAGTATATAATTCACCCCTCCACTTT. Its protein product is CASSPVPVYNSPLHF.

This clone was seen repeatedly, ten times or more. The genes are TRBV5-4 and TRBJ2-1, with TRBD1 identical over 8 bases. The J segment lost 5 bases and the V segment lost 7 bases, leaving 11 bases of the junction unmatched. The germline gives CDR1 SGHNT, CDR2 YYREEE (reference sequence). CDR3 length: 15 amino acids. CDR3 in amino acids: CASRERTGLDNEQFF. The CDR3 nucleotides are TGTGCCAGCCGAGAAAGGACAGGGTTGGACAATGAGCAGTTCTTC.

The chain recombines TRBV10-2 with TRBJ1-5, with D perhaps matching TRBD1 (6 bases). The CDR3 has 14 amino acids. Deletions cut 4 bases from V and 6 bases from J, with 13 bases between. Germline CDR1 is WSHSY and CDR2 is SAAADI. CDR3 sequence: CASSAGGAFQPQHF. CDR3 DNA: TGCGCCAGCAGTGCGGGGGGCGCGTTTCAGCCCCAGCATTTT.

The gene calls are TRBV7-2 and TRBJ1-1; perhaps TRBD1 as D (6 bases). Germline V gene sequence: CDR1 SGHTA, CDR2 FQGNSA. V was cut by 0 bases and J by 3 bases, with 8 bases left in between. The CDR3 has 14 residues. This chain's CDR3 is CASSLAYRDTEAFF. The CDR3 region has the DNA TGTGCCAGCAGCTTAGCCTACAGGGACACTGAAGCTTTCTTT.

The rearrangement links TRBV7-6 to TRBJ2-3; 7 bases agree with TRBD2. Germline V gene sequence: CDR1 SGHVS, CDR2 FNYEAQ. Trimming removed 3 bases from V and 2 bases from J; junction bases left unmatched: 5. CDR3 length equals 15 residues. CDR3 DNA: TGTGCCAGCAGCTTCCAGCGGGATGCCACAGATACGCAGTATTTT. Translating gives CASSFQRDATDTQYF.

The rearrangement links TRBV10-1 to TRBJ2-2; 13 nucleotides match TRBD2. The CDR3 has 18 residues. The germline V gene encodes CDR1 WNHNN and CDR2 SYGVQD (reference sequence). The V gene end was trimmed by 0 bases and the J gene end by 7 bases; junction bases not matched to a gene: 8. CDR3 in DNA: TGCGCCAGCAGTGAGTCATGGACTAGCGGGAGAGCAGGCGGGGAGCTGTTTTTT. Translated, it gives CASSESWTSGRAGGELFF.

J is TRBJ1-2 and V is TRBV6-2 or TRBV6-3, with D perhaps matching TRBD1 (5 bases). This CDR3 spans 17 amino acids. V lost 4 bases, J lost 0 bases, and 18 bases lay in between. CDR1 MNHEY and CDR2 SVGEGT come from the germline V gene. CDR3 sequence reads: CASSSDRLDLPNYGYTF. The DNA of the CDR3 is TGTGCCAGCAGTTCCGACAGACTAGACCTTCCTAACTATGGCTACACCTTC.

The CDR3 is CASSGRDLGTEAFF. CDR3 sequence (DNA): TGTGCCAGCAGCGGCAGGGATCTGGGCACTGAAGCTTTCTTT. V usage is TRBV7-9 and J usage is TRBJ1-1, with D maybe TRBD1 (5 bases). Trimming took off 5 bases at V and 4 bases at J, with 14 bases between the two ends. CDR1 is SEHNR, CDR2 FQNEAQ, per germline (reference sequence). There are 14 residues in the CDR3.

This clone showed up just once. A junction end diverges from the germline sequence, so it may reflect a read error. The rearrangement joins TRBV7-8 to TRBJ1-4; a weak D match, TRBD1 (6 bases). Germline V lookup: CDR1 SGHVS, CDR2 FQNEAQ. The CDR3 length is 12 residues. As DNA, the CDR3 is TGTGCCAGCAGCTTAGTGAGTGGGGGCGCGCTTTTT. Protein: CASSLVSGGALF.

The chain couples TRBV9 to TRBJ1-4, with 8 bases matching TRBD1. Germline V gene sequence: CDR1 SGDLS, CDR2 YYNGEE. The CDR3 is 14 residues long. Trimming removed 4 bases from V and 12 bases from J; junction bases left unmatched: 11. The CDR3: CASSPRTGRSELFF. The DNA for the CDR3 is TGTGCCAGCAGCCCGAGGACAGGGAGATCAGAACTGTTTTTT.

Remarks on this clone: Other nucleotide sequences in the sample specify the same CDR3. The gene calls are TRBV19 and TRBJ1-5; D remains ambiguous. The CDR3 extends over 12 amino acids. V dropped 3 bases and J dropped 4 bases, with 4 bases sitting between them. CDR1 LNHDA and CDR2 SQIVND come from the germline V gene (reference sequence). The CDR3, as DNA: TGTGCCAGTAGTATCCTGAATCAGCCCCAGCATTTT. Amino acid sequence: CASSILNQPQHF.

The rearrangement joins TRBV10-3 to TRBJ2-2; 8 bases align to TRBD2. Trimming at V came to 6 bases and at J to 0 bases, leaving 6 bases not matched to a gene. This CDR3 is built from 16 residues. Germline-derived CDR1 and CDR2 are ENHRY and SYGVKD. This chain's CDR3 is CAISGGGQANTGELFF. The DNA for the CDR3 is TGTGCCATCAGCGGGGGGGGCCAGGCGAACACCGGGGAGCTGTTTTTT.

This clone was seen once. This chain links TRBV6-6 with TRBJ1-2, with TRBD1 matching 7 bases. The CDR3 runs 14 residues. The germline V gene encodes CDR1 MNHNY and CDR2 SVGAGI (reference sequence). V dropped 6 bases and J dropped 4; count of bases not matched to a gene: 8. CDR3 sequence reads: CASSPTGEVYGYTF. CDR3 DNA sequence: TGTGCCAGCAGCCCTACAGGGGAGGTCTATGGCTACACCTTC.

The chain uses TRBV10-3 and TRBJ2-3, with 11 bases matching TRBD2. CDR3 length equals 14 residues. V shed 6 bases and J 6 bases; nucleotides not matched to a gene: 5. CDR1 and CDR2 from the germline V gene are ENHRY and SYGVKD. The chain's CDR3 is CAIRGTSGSDTQYF. CDR3 nucleotides: TGTGCCATCAGAGGAACTAGCGGGAGCGATACGCAGTATTTT.

The chain joins TRBV11-2 to TRBJ2-7; D might be TRBD1 (6 bases). Germline V gene data show CDR1 as SGHAT and CDR2 as FQNNGV. Trimming took 5 bases from V and 0 from J, leaving 17 bases between them. There are 16 residues in the CDR3. CDR3 region: CASSLPGRGFSYEQYF. The CDR3, as DNA: TGTGCCAGCAGCCTCCCGGGCAGGGGATTCTCCTACGAGCAGTACTTC.

The chain employs TRBV7-9 and TRBJ2-2; D is perhaps TRBD2 (5 bases). The CDR3 has 14 amino acids. Per germline, CDR1 SEHNR and CDR2 FQNEAQ (reference sequence). With 5 bases removed from V and 3 bases from J, the gap between germline ends came to 10 bases. CDR3 DNA: TGTGCCAGCAGCGAGGACTCCTACACCGGGGAGCTGTTTTTT. This sequence encodes CASSEDSYTGELFF.

The gene calls are TRBV5-1 and TRBJ2-2; D ambiguous. V was pared by 4 bases and J by 6 bases, with 13 bases between. In germline, CDR1 is SGHRS, CDR2 YFSETQ. The CDR3 runs to 14 residues. For the CDR3, the DNA is TGCGCCAGCAGCCCCCCGGGTCGGGCCGGGGAGCTGTTTTTT. It is translated as CASSPPGRAGELFF.

This clone has only a few counts. CDR3 DNA sequence: TGTGCCAGCAGTTACGATCGGGGTCGAGTCGGGCAGTATTTT. This codes for CASSYDRGRVGQYF. The chain couples TRBV6-5 to TRBJ2-3, with a weak D call TRBD2 (5 bases). Trimming left V 2 bases short and J 11 bases short, with 17 bases between. Germline lookup yields CDR1 MNHEY and CDR2 SVGAGI. The CDR3 extends over 14 amino acids.

This chain joins TRBV19 and TRBJ2-7, with TRBD1 as a possible D gene (6 bases). Trimming left V 3 bases short and J 3 bases short, with 15 bases between. Germline V gives CDR1 LNHDA, CDR2 SQIVND (reference sequence). CDR3 length: 15 amino acids. In DNA, the CDR3 is TGTGCCAGTAGTATTTCTGGGGGCCTCCGCTACGAGCAGTACTTC. Translating gives CASSISGGLRYEQYF.